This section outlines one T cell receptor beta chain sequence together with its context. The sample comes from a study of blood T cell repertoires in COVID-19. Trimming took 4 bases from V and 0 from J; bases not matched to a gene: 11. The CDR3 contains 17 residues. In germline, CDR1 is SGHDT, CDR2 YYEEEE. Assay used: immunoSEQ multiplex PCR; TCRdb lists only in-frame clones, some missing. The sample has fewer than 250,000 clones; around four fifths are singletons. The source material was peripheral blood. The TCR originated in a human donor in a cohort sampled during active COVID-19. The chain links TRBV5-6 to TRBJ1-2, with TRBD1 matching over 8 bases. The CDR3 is CASSVQRTGWPNYGYTF. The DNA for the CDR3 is TGTGCCAGCAGCGTTCAAAGGACAGGGTGGCCTAACTATGGCTACACCTTC.